The T cell receptor beta chain under discussion was sequenced for a study of CXCR3-negative and CXCR3-positive naive CD8 T cells. Whole-study findings and limits: CD5 surface expression was similar among naive subsets, and TCR strength was estimated by inference from TRB CDR3 properties. Memory cells diverged, while naive CXCR3-positive and CXCR3-negative cells had similar TRBV-TRBJ usage. Hydrophobicity was higher for TRB CDR3s found in CXCR3-positive naive cells than in CXCR3-negative naive cells.

The CDR3 runs to 14 residues. Points on this clonotype: No antigen is known for it.

It was by 5' RACE with UMI labels that the TRB cDNA libraries were prepared. TCRdb reprocessed the 5' RACE reads and keeps a single row for each CDR3 protein, giving no DNA. This table lists about 98,000 distinct CDR3 sequences. Naive CD8+ T cells were CD45RO-CCR7+CD27+CD95-. The chain links TRBV12-3 or TRBV12-4 to TRBJ2-5; TCRdb gives TRBD2 as the D gene, but with no DNA this cannot be confirmed. What was sequenced was naive CXCR3+ CD8+ T cells from blood. Subset in this sample: CD45RO-CCR7+CD27+CD95- naive CD8+ T cells expressing CXCR3 (TNR3+). This clonotype was sampled from a human donor in good health. Some clones in this sample may be carry-over from other donors' samples. CDR3 amino acids: CASSYTSGQETQYF.